The clone carrying this T cell receptor beta chain occurred many times. The CDR3 extends over 14 amino acids. The V gene end was trimmed by 5 bases and the J gene end by 1 base; junction bases not matched to a gene: 4. The source of the sample is a study of T cells after posttransplantation cyclophosphamide. The repertoire was sequenced with immunoSEQ multiplex PCR; TCRdb's copy has only in-frame clones and lacks some. Listed for the sample are fewer than 40,000 clones, none seen a single time. The rearrangement joins TRBV12-3 or TRBV12-4 to TRBJ1-1; TRBD1 matches 7 bases. The sample comprised PBMCs. This TCR derives from a woman in her twenties or thirties in good health and a related stem cell transplant donor. DNA of the CDR3: TGTGCCAGCAGTCCACAGGGGTGGAACACTGAAGCTTTCTTT. This codes for CASSPQGWNTEAFF.